This is a list of T cell receptor beta chains from one sample in a study of metastatic and nonmetastatic thyroid tumors. TCRdb redid the clone calls on the PCR reads using MiXCR. The sample has 3,000 to 4,000 clones; 36% are singletons. Sequences were obtained from tumor tissue. All receptors derive from a female donor with papillary thyroid cancer or a benign thyroid nodule (not recorded which). Some clones in this sample may be carry-over from other donors' samples. Both conserved end residues are part of each CDR3. Each record gives: J gene, clone size, D gene, V gene, CDR3 protein, CDR3 DNA. The D gene is left open where the match is weak. Rows give clone size only sometimes, using once, few, many, or a class for an expanded clone.

>TRBJ1-5|few|NA|TRBV28
CASSLGGREYQPQHF
TGTGCCAGCAGTTTAGGCGGCAGGGAGTACCAGCCCCAGCATTTT
>TRBJ1-3|few|NA|TRBV12-3/TRBV12-4
CASSLIQAGNTIYF
TGTGCCAGCAGTTTAATACAGGCTGGAAACACCATATATTTT
>TRBJ2-7|NA|TRBD2|TRBV7-8
CASSRSTGLAGGPYEQYF
TGTGCCAGCAGCCGCTCTACGGGCCTGGCGGGAGGGCCCTACGAGCAGTACTTC
>TRBJ2-7|few|NA|TRBV9
CASSVVQGHYEQYF
TGTGCCAGCAGCGTAGTACAGGGACACTACGAGCAGTACTTC
>TRBJ2-1|NA|NA|TRBV6-5
CASSHGPPRDEQFF
TGTGCCAGCAGTCACGGGCCCCCGAGGGATGAGCAGTTCTTC
>TRBJ1-1|NA|TRBD1|TRBV12-3/TRBV12-4
CASTRPGQGITEAFF
TGTGCCAGCACGCGACCGGGACAGGGGATCACTGAAGCTTTCTTT
>TRBJ2-3|NA|TRBD2|TRBV28
CASSQAGGHTDTQYF
TGTGCCAGCAGTCAAGCGGGAGGCCACACAGATACGCAGTATTTT
>TRBJ2-1|NA|TRBD2|TRBV12-3/TRBV12-4
CASRAGTSDVNEQFF
TGTGCCAGCAGAGCCGGCACTAGCGACGTCAATGAGCAGTTCTTC
>TRBJ2-3|few|TRBD2|TRBV29-1
CSVEGLAGPDTQYF
TGCAGCGTTGAAGGACTAGCGGGACCAGATACGCAGTATTTT
>TRBJ2-7|NA|NA|TRBV27
CASSPDFLSSYEQYF
TGTGCCAGCAGCCCCGACTTTCTGAGCTCCTACGAGCAGTACTTC
>TRBJ1-2|few|NA|TRBV28
CASSLSRAGSGYGYTF
TGTGCCAGCAGTTTATCTCGAGCGGGTAGCGGATATGGCTACACCTTC
>TRBJ1-2|NA|NA|TRBV6-1
CASSRAGAAGYGYTF
TGTGCCAGCAGCAGGGCGGGGGCGGCAGGCTATGGCTACACCTTC
>TRBJ1-2|NA|TRBD1|TRBV18
CASSPTRRQGANYGYTF
TGTGCCAGCTCACCGACGAGAAGACAGGGGGCAAACTATGGCTACACCTTC
>TRBJ2-7|few|TRBD1|TRBV20-1
CSARHRQGRDEQYF
TGCAGTGCTAGACATCGACAGGGGCGGGACGAGCAGTACTTC
>TRBJ2-5|NA|NA|TRBV5-1
CASSLVQGRGEQETQYF
TGCGCCAGCAGCTTGGTCCAGGGCAGGGGGGAACAAGAGACCCAGTACTTC
>TRBJ2-2|few|TRBD2|TRBV6-5
CASSPVAGGPLGTGELFF
TGTGCCAGCAGTCCCGTAGCGGGAGGGCCCTTAGGAACCGGGGAGCTGTTTTTT
>TRBJ2-7|few|NA|TRBV6-1
CASSEAPGSTYEQYF
TGTGCCAGCAGTGAAGCCCCAGGGTCTACCTACGAGCAGTACTTC
>TRBJ2-1|few|NA|TRBV7-3
CASSLGASEQFF
TGTGCCAGCAGCTTAGGGGCATCTGAGCAGTTCTTC
>TRBJ1-5|NA|NA|TRBV6-1
CASSEEMGNQPQHF
TGTGCCAGCAGTGAAGAGATGGGGAATCAGCCCCAGCATTTT
>TRBJ2-7|few|NA|TRBV19
CASSNQQGSYEQYF
TGTGCCAGTAGTAACCAACAGGGTTCCTACGAGCAGTACTTC
>TRBJ2-2|NA|NA|TRBV30
CAVSDREGGELFF
TGTGCCGTATCGGACAGGGAGGGCGGGGAGCTGTTTTTT
>TRBJ1-2|NA|NA|TRBV4-1
CASSQVSGNNYGYTF
TGCGCCAGCAGCCAAGTTTCAGGGAATAACTATGGCTACACCTTC
>TRBJ2-7|NA|TRBD2|TRBV11-3
CASSSTTSGRGEQYF
TGTGCCAGCAGCTCCACGACTAGCGGGAGGGGGGAGCAGTACTTC
>TRBJ1-2|hyperexpanded|NA|TRBV7-9
CASSLGSQYGYTF
TGTGCCAGCAGCTTAGGGTCACAGTATGGCTACACCTTC
>TRBJ1-5|few|NA|TRBV24-1
CATSDLIGEGNQPQHF
TGTGCCACCAGTGATTTGATAGGGGAAGGCAATCAGCCCCAGCATTTT
>TRBJ2-7|NA|NA|TRBV19
CASSISTGGSYEQYF
TGTGCCAGTAGTATTAGTACAGGCGGCTCCTACGAGCAGTACTTC
>TRBJ2-1|few|NA|TRBV24-1
CATGDGVSSYNEQFF
TGTGCCACAGGGGACGGGGTAAGCTCCTACAATGAGCAGTTCTTC
>TRBJ2-2|NA|NA|TRBV6-4
CASSDSSANTGELFF
TGTGCCAGCAGTGACTCCTCCGCGAACACCGGGGAGCTGTTTTTT
>TRBJ2-7|NA|NA|TRBV7-8
CASSNSYEQYF
TGTGCCAGCAGCAACAGCTACGAGCAGTACTTC
>TRBJ2-7|NA|NA|TRBV5-1
CASSFRQSTYEQYF
TGCGCCAGCAGTTTCCGACAGAGTACCTACGAGCAGTACTTC
>TRBJ1-5|few|NA|TRBV12-3/TRBV12-4
CASSLNENQPQHF
TGTGCCAGCAGCTTGAATGAAAATCAGCCCCAGCATTTT
>TRBJ2-2|NA|NA|TRBV28
CASRHGTNTGELFF
TGTGCCAGCAGGCACGGGACCAACACCGGGGAGCTGTTTTTT
>TRBJ2-1|NA|NA|TRBV4-3
CASSGGGRNEQFF
TGCGCCAGCAGCGGGGGTGGACGGAATGAGCAGTTCTTC
>TRBJ2-7|NA|NA|TRBV20-1
CSAVSSYEQYF
TGCAGTGCTGTTAGCTCCTACGAGCAGTACTTC
>TRBJ2-3|once|NA|TRBV2
CASIEEELGTDTQYF
TGTGCCAGCATCGAGGAGGAACTAGGGACAGATACGCAGTATTTT
>TRBJ2-3|NA|NA|TRBV6-5
CASSYSLGRADTQYF
TGTGCCAGCAGTTACAGCTTGGGGCGGGCCGATACGCAGTATTTT
>TRBJ2-5|few|NA|TRBV24-1
CATSDLSQAQETQYF
TGTGCCACCAGTGATTTGTCACAGGCCCAAGAGACCCAGTACTTC
>TRBJ1-2|few|NA|TRBV12-3/TRBV12-4
CASSSRPGGWWDYGYTF
TGTGCCAGCAGTTCCCGCCCTGGGGGATGGTGGGACTATGGCTACACCTTC
>TRBJ2-2|NA|NA|TRBV6-1
CASRAGTHTGELFF
TGTGCCAGCAGGGCCGGGACACACACCGGGGAGCTGTTTTTT
>TRBJ2-3|NA|NA|TRBV5-4
CASSPEMGGTDTQYF
TGTGCCAGCAGCCCCGAGATGGGTGGAACAGATACGCAGTATTTT
>TRBJ1-5|NA|NA|TRBV28
CASNTYRGQPQHF
TGTGCCAGCAACACCTATCGGGGCCAGCCCCAGCATTTT
>TRBJ1-1|few|TRBD1|TRBV6-1
CASTQTGVWEAFF
TGTGCCAGCACGCAGACAGGGGTTTGGGAAGCTTTCTTT
>TRBJ2-7|NA|NA|TRBV5-6
CASSFRAPNSYEQYF
TGTGCCAGCAGCTTCAGGGCCCCGAACTCCTACGAGCAGTACTTC
>TRBJ2-2|few|NA|TRBV4-2
CASSQARGDGELFF
TGTGCCAGCAGCCAAGCCAGGGGCGACGGGGAGCTGTTTTTT
>TRBJ2-7|NA|NA|TRBV4-2
CASSQTPGRRYEQYF
TGTGCCAGCAGCCAAACACCGGGACGACGCTACGAGCAGTACTTC
>TRBJ2-6|NA|TRBD1|TRBV7-8
CASSLVEGAEGANVLTF
TGTGCCAGCAGCTTAGTCGAGGGGGCGGAAGGGGCCAACGTCCTGACTTTC